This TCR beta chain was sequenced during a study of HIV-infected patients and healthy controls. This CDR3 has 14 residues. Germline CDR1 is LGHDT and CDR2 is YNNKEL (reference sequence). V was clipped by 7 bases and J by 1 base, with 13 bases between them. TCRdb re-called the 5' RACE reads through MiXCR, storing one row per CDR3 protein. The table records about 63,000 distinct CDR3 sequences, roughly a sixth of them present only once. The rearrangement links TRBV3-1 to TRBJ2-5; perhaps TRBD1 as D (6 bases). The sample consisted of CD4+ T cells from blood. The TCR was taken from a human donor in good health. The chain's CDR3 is CASTRRGGQETQYF. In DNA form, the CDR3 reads TGTGCCAGCACCCGGCGAGGGGGCCAAGAGACCCAGTACTTC.